The 21 T cell receptor beta chains listed next were all sequenced from one sample in a study of T cells and Merkel cell carcinoma outcomes. Sequenced by immunoSEQ multiplex PCR; TCRdb stores in-frame clones only, minus some. In the table there are 15,000 to 25,000 clones, about four fifths of which are singletons. Sequenced material: tumor tissue from Merkel cell carcinoma. These receptors were obtained from a human donor with Merkel cell carcinoma.

The chain employs TRBV7-9 and TRBJ2-3; D is possibly TRBD2 (5 bases). Germline V lookup: CDR1 SEHNR, CDR2 FQNEAQ (reference sequence). Trimming stripped 4 bases from V and 6 bases from J, with 17 bases between. CDR3 length equals 15 residues. In nucleotides, the CDR3 is TGTGCCAGCAGCTGGCGGTGGGAGAGAAAGGATACGCAGTATTTT. Protein product: CASSWRWERKDTQYF.

The V and J genes are TRBV19 and TRBJ2-4; D may be TRBD2 (5 bases). CDR1 and CDR2 from the germline V gene are LNHDA and SQIVND (reference sequence). V lost 1 base to trimming and J lost 7 bases, with 14 bases between them. The CDR3 has 15 residues. Here the CDR3 reads CASSIAFRGTNIQYF. The CDR3 bases are TGTGCCAGTAGTATAGCATTTCGGGGTACGAACATTCAGTACTTC.

In the case of this clone: A much more abundant neighbour one base away suggests this may be a read error. CDR3 sequence: CASSFIQGRNQPQHF. As DNA, the CDR3 is TGTGCCAGCAGCTTCATACAGGGCAGGAATCAGCCCCAGCATTTT. J is TRBJ1-5 and V is TRBV5-8; D perhaps matches TRBD1 (6 bases). This CDR3 comprises 15 residues. V lost 2 bases to trimming and J lost 4 bases, with 13 bases between them. The germline gives CDR1 SGHTS, CDR2 YDEGEE.

The chain has TRBV6-5 and TRBJ2-7; D call uncertain. The germline V gene encodes CDR1 MNHEY and CDR2 SVGAGI. Trimming stripped 5 bases from V and 5 bases from J, with 10 bases between. The CDR3 extends over 12 amino acids. For the CDR3, the DNA is TGTGCCAGCAGTCCCTCTTGGGACGAGCAGTACTTC. Translating it yields CASSPSWDEQYF.

This chain links TRBV5-6 with TRBJ1-1; perhaps TRBD1 as D (6 bases). The length of the CDR3 is 13 residues. Deletions cut 1 base from V and 5 bases from J, with 9 bases between. The germline V gene encodes CDR1 SGHDT and CDR2 YYEEEE. The CDR3 protein is CASSLWGPTEAFF. For the CDR3, the DNA is TGTGCCAGCAGCTTGTGGGGGCCGACTGAAGCTTTCTTT.

The V call is TRBV19, the J call TRBJ2-5; the D gene could be TRBD1 or TRBD2 (5 bases each). This CDR3 contains 14 residues. Germline CDR1 reads LNHDA; CDR2 reads SQIVND (reference sequence). Trimming took 4 bases from V and 4 from J, leaving 13 bases between them. The CDR3 loop is CASSKTPGTETQYF. The CDR3 DNA follows: TGTGCCAGTAGTAAAACGCCCGGGACAGAGACCCAGTACTTC. The full variable domain, with the rest looked up from reference TRBV19 and TRBJ2-5, is DGGITQSPKYLFRKEGQNVTLSCEQNLNHDAMYWYRQDPGQGLRLIYYSQIVNDFQKGDIAEGYSVSREKKESFPLTVTSAQKNPTAFYLCASSKTPGTETQYFGPGTRLLVL.

This clone was recorded once. V gene TRBV5-8 combines with J gene TRBJ2-7, with 9 bases fitting TRBD2. The V gene end was trimmed by 2 bases and the J gene end by 3 bases; junction bases not matched to a gene: 3. Germline lookup yields CDR1 SGHTS and CDR2 YDEGEE. The CDR3 has 14 residues. CDR3 amino acids: CASSFSAGGYEQYF. The CDR3 nucleotides read TGTGCCAGCAGCTTTTCAGCGGGAGGCTACGAGCAGTACTTC.

The rearrangement links TRBV27 to TRBJ2-5; a weak D match, TRBD2 (5 bases). The CDR3 contains 14 residues. Germline loops: CDR1 MNHEY, CDR2 SMNVEV (reference sequence). Trimming stripped 2 bases from V and 4 bases from J, with 11 bases between. CDR3 nucleotide sequence: TGTGCCAGCAGTTTACCGGGGATGGGAGAGACCCAGTACTTC. Its translation: CASSLPGMGETQYF.

With regard to this clone: A far larger clone is off by one base, so a read error is likely. This chain joins TRBV14 and TRBJ1-5; no clear D. CDR1 and CDR2 from the germline V gene are SGHDN and FVKESK. This CDR3 region has 12 residues. Trimming took 1 base from V and 2 from J, leaving 0 bases between them. Here the CDR3 reads CASSQGNQPQHF. The DNA for the CDR3 is TGTGCCAGCAGCCAAGGCAATCAGCCCCAGCATTTT.

The chain carries TRBV29-1 and TRBJ1-1; no clear D gene. The CDR3 runs to 11 residues. With 3 bases removed from V and 7 bases from J, the gap between germline ends came to 9 bases. CDR1 SQVTM and CDR2 ANQGSEA come from the germline V gene. CDR3 DNA: TGCAGCGTTGACGACGGCTATGAAGCTTTCTTT. As protein: CSVDDGYEAFF. Using reference TRBV29-1 and TRBJ1-1 for the parts outside the CDR3, the full variable domain is SAVISQKPSRDICQRGTSLTIQCQVDSQVTMMFWYRQQPGQSLTLIATANQGSEATYESGFVIDKFPISRPNLTFSTLTVSNMSPEDSSIYLCSVDDGYEAFFGQGTRLTVV.

This clone was seen more than once but under ten times. The rearrangement links TRBV27 to TRBJ1-2; D remains ambiguous. V lost 8 bases to trimming and J lost 0 bases, with 13 bases between them. The CDR3 is 14 amino acids. Germline loops: CDR1 MNHEY, CDR2 SMNVEV (reference sequence). The CDR3 DNA reads as TGTGCCAGCCTCGGTAAGGCCTCTAACTATGGCTACACCTTC. It yields the protein CASLGKASNYGYTF.

This rearrangement joins TRBV7-8 to TRBJ2-4, with 7 positions matching TRBD1. V was clipped by 4 bases and J by 1 base; unmatched bases: 7. Germline loops: CDR1 SGHVS, CDR2 FQNEAQ. CDR3 length: 16 residues. The CDR3 is CASSSTGVRAKNIQYF. CDR3 nucleotide sequence: TGTGCCAGCAGCTCAACAGGGGTTAGGGCCAAAAACATTCAGTACTTC.

The chain joins TRBV11-1 to TRBJ2-7; D ambiguous. Per germline, CDR1 SGHAT and CDR2 FQDESV (reference sequence). The V end was cut by 5 bases, the J end by 8 bases, with 19 bases between. This CDR3 has 14 residues. The CDR3 loop is CASSLREDRPKQYF. CDR3 in DNA: TGTGCCAGCAGCCTAAGGGAAGATAGGCCTAAGCAGTACTTC.

The chain recombines TRBV7-9 with TRBJ1-1; no definite D call. The CDR3 is made up of 13 amino acids. Trimming removed 3 bases from V and 0 bases from J, with 5 bases in between. Germline V gene lookup returns CDR1 SEHNR and CDR2 FQNEAQ (reference sequence). CDR3 bases: TGTGCCAGCAGCTTCCTGATGAACACTGAAGCTTTCTTT. As protein: CASSFLMNTEAFF.

The chain couples TRBV2 to TRBJ1-1; perhaps TRBD1 as D (5 bases). Germline lookup yields CDR1 SNHLY and CDR2 FYNNEI. The length of the CDR3 is 15 residues. The V gene lost 7 bases and the J gene lost 4 bases, with 19 bases spanning the gap. CDR3 residues: CASIPRRGWSTEAFF. DNA for the CDR3: TGTGCCAGCATCCCCCGTAGGGGTTGGAGCACTGAAGCTTTCTTT. The full variable domain, its missing parts supplied by reference TRBV2 and TRBJ1-1, is EPEVTQTPSHQVTQMGQEVILRCVPISNHLYFYWYRQILGQKVEFLVSFYNNEISEKSEIFDDQFSVERPDGSNFTLKIRSTKLEDSAMYFCASIPRRGWSTEAFFGQGTRLTVV.

Notes on this clone: Different DNA sequences within this sample yield the same CDR3. The J gene is TRBJ2-7, the V gene TRBV6-1, with 7 bases matching TRBD1. This CDR3 contains 14 residues. Germline V gene sequence: CDR1 MNHNS, CDR2 SASEGT. V gave up 4 bases and J gave up 1 base; unmatched junction bases: 4. CDR3 residues: CASSGGGKSYEQYF. CDR3 DNA: TGTGCCAGCAGTGGAGGGGGCAAGTCCTACGAGCAGTACTTC.

V usage is TRBV9 and J usage is TRBJ1-2, with D possibly being TRBD1 (5 bases). Germline CDR1 SGDLS, CDR2 YYNGEE. Trimming removed 0 bases at V and 3 bases at J, with 9 bases between. The CDR3 has 14 amino acids. The CDR3 region has the DNA TGTGCCAGCAGCGTAGAGGGGAGCGACTATGGCTACACCTTC. Translating it yields CASSVEGSDYGYTF.

On this clone itself: A junction boundary mismatches the germline segment, possibly from a read error. The genes are TRBV28 and TRBJ2-7; tentative D call: TRBD1 (7 bases). The CDR3 is 14 amino acids. The germline CDR1 and CDR2 sequences are MDHEN and SYDVKM. CDR3 sequence: CVSSGQGGLYEQYF. The CDR3 DNA sequence: TGTGTCAGCAGTGGGCAGGGGGGACTCTACGAGCAGTACTTC.

The J gene is TRBJ1-1, the V gene TRBV29-1, with 9 bases matching TRBD1. This CDR3 region has 13 residues. V lost 7 bases and J lost 7; bases outside the gene matches: 10. The germline gives CDR1 SQVTM, CDR2 ANQGSEA. The CDR3 sequence: CSALGTGRGEAFF. The CDR3 nucleotides are TGCAGCGCTTTAGGGACAGGGAGAGGTGAAGCTTTCTTT.

The V and J genes are TRBV18 and TRBJ1-6; weak D call: TRBD1 (5 bases). The CDR3 length is 15 residues. The V gene's germline CDR1 is KGHSH and CDR2 LQKENI. V was pared by 2 bases and J by 6 bases, with 11 bases between. The DNA for the CDR3 is TGTGCCAGCTCACCAGGGGCCGCGCCTAATTCACCCCTCCACTTT. This sequence encodes CASSPGAAPNSPLHF.

The chain employs TRBV5-6 and TRBJ2-1; D might be TRBD1 (6 bases). This CDR3 is 16 amino acids long. Germline CDR1 SGHDT, CDR2 YYEEEE. Trimming shortened V by 2 bases and J by 1 base, and 13 bases separated the two germline ends. Here the CDR3 reads CASSFVGARSYNEQFF. The DNA for the CDR3 is TGTGCCAGCAGCTTTGTGGGGGCGCGATCCTACAATGAGCAGTTCTTC. Using reference TRBV5-6 and TRBJ2-1 for the parts outside the CDR3, the full variable domain is DAGVTQSPTHLIKTRGQQVTLRCSPKSGHDTVSWYQQALGQGPQFIFQYYEEEERQRGNFPDRFSGHQFPNYSSELNVNALLLGDSALYLCASSFVGARSYNEQFFGPGTRLTVL.